This T cell receptor (beta chain) was documented in a study of blood T cell repertoires in COVID-19. TCRdb's table, derived via immunoSEQ multiplex PCR, lists solely in-frame clones and lacks some. The sample contains tens of thousands of clones, about 80% of which appear only once. The V end was cut by 0 bases, the J end by 0 bases, with 13 bases between. The germline V gene has CDR1 SGHRS and CDR2 YFSETQ. The CDR3 is made up of 18 amino acids. V gene TRBV5-1 combines with J gene TRBJ2-6, with D maybe TRBD1 (5 bases). The specimen was peripheral blood. This TCR derives from a human donor in a cohort sampled during active COVID-19. CDR3 nucleotides: TGCGCCAGCAGCTTGGCCGAACAGGCCCGCTCTGGGGCCAACGTCCTGACTTTC. It specifies CASSLAEQARSGANVLTF.